Below, 4 T cell receptor beta chains from the same sample are listed, as sequenced in a study of cytomegalovirus exposure and HLA in healthy donors. The data were produced by immunoSEQ multiplex PCR, yet TCRdb's version contains in-frame clones alone and is incomplete. This table holds 65,000 or so clones, about 92% found once. Sequences were obtained from PBMCs. These receptors all come from a woman aged 18-35 years in good health and CMV-seronegative.

A word on this clone: One end of the junction is discordant with germline, which a read error may explain. The chain combines TRBV4-3 with TRBJ1-1; D might be TRBD1 (5 bases). Germline V CDR1 and CDR2: LGHNA, YSLEER. The CDR3 extends over 13 amino acids. The CDR3 is CASSQNDGQGRYF. CDR3 in DNA: TGCGCCAGCAGCCAAAATGACGGACAAGGACGCTATTTT.

This clone has a handful of counts. This chain joins TRBV30 and TRBJ2-2; D is perhaps TRBD1 (5 bases). CDR3 length equals 15 residues. Trimming left V 2 bases short and J 6 bases short, with 16 bases between. Germline V gene lookup returns CDR1 GTSNPN and CDR2 SVGIG (reference sequence). Here the CDR3 reads CAWSQGAPFAGELFF. CDR3 DNA sequence: TGTGCCTGGAGTCAAGGGGCTCCCTTCGCCGGGGAGCTGTTTTTT.

V and J are TRBV6-5 and TRBJ2-2; no clear D gene. The CDR3 extends over 16 amino acids. Germline CDR1 is MNHEY and CDR2 is SVGAGI. Trimming shortened V by 2 bases and J by 4 bases, and 14 bases separated the two germline ends. The CDR3 DNA is TGTGCCAGCAGTTACACCCCGGAGCCGGGCACCGGGGAGCTGTTTTTT. It specifies CASSYTPEPGTGELFF.

The sample holds a few counts of this clone. This chain joins TRBV10-2 and TRBJ2-3; weak D call: TRBD1 (6 bases). CDR1 is WSHSY, CDR2 SAAADI, per germline. Trimming removed 8 bases at V and 0 bases at J, with 12 bases between. CDR3 length: 14 amino acids. CDR3 amino acids: CASSEGGSTDTQYF. The CDR3 bases are TGCGCCAGCTCTGAAGGGGGAAGCACAGATACGCAGTATTTT.